The 10 T cell receptor beta chains presented below share a single source sample, sequenced in a study of shared clonotypes between healthy human individuals. Assay used: immunoSEQ multiplex PCR; TCRdb lists only in-frame clones, some missing. The table shows 2 million to 2.5 million clones, with 80% to 95% occurring only once. Sequenced sample: naive CD4+ T cells from PBMCs. As to subset: CD45RA+ positively selected. These receptors came from a man between 18 and 29 years old in good health. Some clones in this sample may be carry-over from other donors' samples.

The chain is built from TRBV6-5 and TRBJ1-4; D uncertain. V dropped 4 bases and J dropped 2 bases, with 11 bases sitting between them. The germline V gene encodes CDR1 MNHEY and CDR2 SVGAGI. This CDR3 is built from 15 residues. Here the CDR3 DNA reads TGTGCCAGCAGTTCTATGGGATCCACTAATGAAAAACTGTTTTTT. Protein: CASSSMGSTNEKLFF.

Concerning this clone: Distinct nucleotide sequences in the sample also encode this CDR3. The genes are TRBV5-1 and TRBJ1-5; 9 bases are a match to TRBD1. Germline V gives CDR1 SGHRS, CDR2 YFSETQ. CDR3 length: 13 residues. V lost 1 base and J lost 7; bases outside the gene matches: 0. This chain's CDR3 is CASSLTGGQPQHF. CDR3 coding DNA: TGCGCCAGCAGCTTGACAGGGGGCCAGCCCCAGCATTTT.

In its sample, this clone was seen once. This sequence joins TRBV5-1 and TRBJ2-3; 9 bases match TRBD2. The J segment lost 7 bases and the V segment lost 2 bases, leaving 8 bases of the junction unmatched. CDR1 is SGHRS and CDR2 is YFSETQ in the germline V gene. The CDR3 has 15 residues. The CDR3: CASSFLAGAPNTQYF. CDR3 in DNA: TGCGCCAGCAGCTTTTTAGCGGGAGCCCCAAATACGCAGTATTTT.

The chain joins TRBV5-5 to TRBJ2-3; no clear D. Between the trimmed V and J ends, which lost 1 base and 2 bases, there was a span of 8 bases. The CDR3 has 14 residues. CDR1 is SGHKS, CDR2 YYEKEE, per germline (reference sequence). The CDR3 loop reads CASSLMTTTDTQYF. The CDR3 nucleotides read TGTGCCAGCAGCTTGATGACCACCACAGATACGCAGTATTTT. The full variable domain, rest sourced from reference TRBV5-5 and TRBJ2-3, is DAGVTQSPTHLIKTRGQQVTLRCSPISGHKSVSWYQQVLGQGPQFIFQYYEKEERGRGNFPDRFSARQFPNYSSELNVNALLLGDSALYLCASSLMTTTDTQYFGPGTRLTVL.

The rearrangement joins TRBV29-1 to TRBJ1-1; maybe TRBD1 (5 bases). V was cut by 4 bases and J by 1 base, with 10 bases left in between. Germline assignment: CDR1 SQVTM and CDR2 ANQGSEA. The CDR3 length is 13 residues. The DNA of the CDR3 is TGCAGCGTTGGAAGGGGAGGGAACACTGAAGCTTTCTTT. This codes for CSVGRGGNTEAFF.

The chain has TRBV7-2 and TRBJ2-1; TRBD2 agrees at 9 bases. Germline V gene lookup returns CDR1 SGHTA and CDR2 FQGNSA. With 5 bases clipped from V and 5 bases from J, the junction kept 4 bases outside the gene matches. CDR3 size: 14 residues. The CDR3 sequence: CASSPPSGDNEQFF. The CDR3 nucleotides are TGTGCCAGCAGCCCCCCTAGCGGGGACAATGAGCAGTTCTTC.

To note about this clone: The same CDR3 can be traced to other DNA sequences in this sample. This chain links TRBV7-3 with TRBJ2-1; 9 bases line up with TRBD2. Germline trimming cut 1 base from V and 4 bases from J; bases unmatched to any gene: 2. The CDR3 is made up of 15 amino acids. The germline V gene has CDR1 SGHTA and CDR2 FQGTGA. DNA of the CDR3: TGTGCCAGCAGCTTAAGGCGGGAGGGGTACAATGAGCAGTTCTTC. Its translation: CASSLRREGYNEQFF.

This chain uses TRBV28 with TRBJ1-2; TRBD1 might be the D (6 bases). This CDR3 is built from 16 residues. Trimming removed 5 bases at V and 6 bases at J, with 22 bases between. CDR1 is MDHEN and CDR2 is SYDVKM in the germline V gene. As DNA, the CDR3 is TGTGCCAGCAGTACCCTAATGGGGGGGCCCAGGGATGGCTACACCTTC. Protein product: CASSTLMGGPRDGYTF.

In nucleotides, the CDR3 is TGTGCCAGACCCCCCCAGAGGCGAGCTTATGGCTACACCTTC. Translation gives CARPPQRRAYGYTF. The chain uses TRBV19 and TRBJ1-2, with D unresolved. Looked up from germline, CDR1 is LNHDA and CDR2 is SQIVND (reference sequence). The V end lost 9 bases, the J end lost 5 bases, and 19 bases lay between the germline ends. This CDR3 is built from 14 residues.

Turning to this clone: This specimen includes other DNA sequences encoding the same CDR3. The V call is TRBV6-5, the J call TRBJ1-5; unclear D gene. Trimming cost V 4 bases and J 1 base, with 5 bases left between them. This CDR3 comprises 13 residues. Germline V gene data show CDR1 as MNHEY and CDR2 as SVGAGI. This CDR3 is CASSSNSNQPQHF. The DNA of the CDR3 is TGTGCCAGCAGTTCCAACAGCAATCAGCCCCAGCATTTT.